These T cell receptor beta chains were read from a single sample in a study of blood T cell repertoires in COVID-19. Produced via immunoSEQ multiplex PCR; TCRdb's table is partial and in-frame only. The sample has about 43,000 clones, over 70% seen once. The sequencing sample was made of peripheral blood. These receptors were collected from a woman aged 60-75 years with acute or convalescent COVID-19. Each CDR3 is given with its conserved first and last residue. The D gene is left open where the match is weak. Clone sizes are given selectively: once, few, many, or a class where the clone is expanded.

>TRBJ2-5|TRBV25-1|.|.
CASSDGGRTFQETQYF
TGTGCCAGCAGTGATGGGGGGAGAACTTTCCAAGAGACCCAGTACTTC
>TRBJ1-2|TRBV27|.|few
CASRGSANYGYTF
TGTGCCAGTAGGGGGTCCGCTAACTATGGCTACACCTTC
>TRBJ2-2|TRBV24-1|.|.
CATSDRATGELFF
TGTGCCACCAGTGATCGAGCAACTGGGGAGCTGTTTTTT
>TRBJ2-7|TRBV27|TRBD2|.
CASKIAGGSYEQYF
TGTGCCAGCAAAATAGCGGGGGGGTCCTACGAGCAGTACTTC
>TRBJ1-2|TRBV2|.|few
CASLTGWLSGGYTF
TGTGCCAGCCTAACAGGGTGGCTAAGTGGTGGCTACACCTTC
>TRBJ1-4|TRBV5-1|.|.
CASSLLAGSNEKLFF
TGCGCCAGCAGCTTGTTGGCAGGATCTAATGAAAAACTGTTTTTT
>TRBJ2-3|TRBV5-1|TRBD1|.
CASSRGPTDTQYF
TGCGCCAGCAGTAGGGGGCCCACAGATACGCAGTATTTT
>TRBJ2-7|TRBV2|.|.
CASSEGGGHSTSSYEQYF
TGTGCCAGCAGTGAAGGGGGGGGACATTCTACGTCCTCCTACGAGCAGTACTTC
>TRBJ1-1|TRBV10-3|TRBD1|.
CAISEGTGGLSEAFF
TGTGCCATCAGTGAGGGGACAGGGGGCTTATCGGAAGCTTTCTTT
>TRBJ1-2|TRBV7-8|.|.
CASSNRDGGSYTF
TGTGCCAGCAGTAACCGGGACGGCGGGAGCTACACCTTC
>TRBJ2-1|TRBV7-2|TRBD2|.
CASSLALLAGGRDEQFF
TGTGCCAGCAGCTTAGCTTTACTAGCGGGGGGGCGTGATGAGCAGTTCTTC
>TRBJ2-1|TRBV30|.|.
CAWSGGYNEQFF
TGTGCCTGGAGCGGGGGTTACAATGAGCAGTTCTTC
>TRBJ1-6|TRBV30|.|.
CAWSTYGSNSPLHF
TGTGCCTGGAGCACCTACGGGAGTAATTCACCCCTCCACTTT
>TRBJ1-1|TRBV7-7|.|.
CASSSTMNTEAFF
TGTGCCAGCAGTTCGACAATGAACACTGAAGCTTTCTTT
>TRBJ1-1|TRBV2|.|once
CASSVGRGWGTEAFF
TGTGCCAGCAGTGTCGGCAGGGGCTGGGGTACTGAAGCTTTCTTT
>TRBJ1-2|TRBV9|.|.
CASSVAMGSNYGYTF
TGTGCCAGCAGCGTAGCTATGGGCAGTAACTATGGCTACACCTTC
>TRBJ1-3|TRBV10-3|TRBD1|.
CAIREGTGPTDTIYF
TGTGCCATCAGAGAAGGGACAGGTCCTACGGACACCATATATTTT
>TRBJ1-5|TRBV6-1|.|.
CASSESEPQHF
TGTGCCAGCAGTGAATCAGAACCCCAGCATTTT
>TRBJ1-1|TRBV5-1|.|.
CASSRGNTEAFF
TGCGCCAGCAGCCGAGGGAACACTGAAGCTTTCTTT
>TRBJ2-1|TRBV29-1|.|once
CSVGQPYNEQFF
TGCAGCGTAGGACAGCCCTACAATGAGCAGTTCTTC
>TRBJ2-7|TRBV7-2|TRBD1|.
CASSTESTGVVDEQYF
TGTGCCAGCAGCACCGAATCGACAGGGGTAGTGGACGAGCAGTACTTC
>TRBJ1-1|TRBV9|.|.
CASSPSGDLNTEAFF
TGTGCCAGCAGCCCGAGCGGCGATCTAAACACTGAAGCTTTCTTT
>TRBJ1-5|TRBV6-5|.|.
CASSYRGGHQPQHF
TGTGCCAGCAGTTACAGAGGGGGTCATCAGCCCCAGCATTTT
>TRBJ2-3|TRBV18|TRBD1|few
CASSLDRGHGDTQYF
TGTGCCAGCTCACTCGACAGGGGGCATGGAGATACGCAGTATTTT
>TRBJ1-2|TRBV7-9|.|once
CASSSQGSGYTF
TGTGCCAGCAGCTCACAGGGATCGGGCTACACCTTC
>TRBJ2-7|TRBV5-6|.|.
CASSLDRRIEYF
TGTGCCAGCAGCTTGGACAGGAGAATCGAGTACTTC
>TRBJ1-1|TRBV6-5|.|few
CASHPFTGYTEAFF
TGTGCCAGCCACCCCTTTACAGGGTACACTGAAGCTTTCTTT
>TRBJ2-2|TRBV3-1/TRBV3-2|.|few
CASSPSQGNTGELFF
TGTGCCAGCAGCCCAAGCCAGGGGAACACCGGGGAGCTGTTTTTT
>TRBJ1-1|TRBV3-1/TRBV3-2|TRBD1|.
CASSQGQGPAFF
TGTGCCAGCAGCCAAGGACAGGGGCCAGCTTTCTTT
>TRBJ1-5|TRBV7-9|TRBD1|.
CASSLTGTGDIQPQHF
TGTGCCAGCAGCTTAACCGGGACAGGGGATATCCAGCCCCAGCATTTT
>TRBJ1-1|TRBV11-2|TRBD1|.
CASSTGQPTEAFF
TGTGCCAGCAGCACGGGACAGCCCACTGAAGCTTTCTTT
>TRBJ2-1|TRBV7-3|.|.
CASSPAVWAGSGEQFF
TGTGCCAGCAGCCCCGCGGTGTGGGCGGGGTCGGGTGAGCAGTTCTTC
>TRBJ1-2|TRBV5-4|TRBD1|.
CASSSDRGEGYTF
TGTGCCAGCAGCTCGGACAGGGGAGAAGGCTACACCTTC
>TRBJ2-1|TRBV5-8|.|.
CASSLERGYNEQFF
TGTGCCAGCAGCTTGGAAAGGGGATACAATGAGCAGTTCTTC
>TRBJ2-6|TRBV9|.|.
CASSDRVNSGANVLTF
TGTGCCAGCAGCGACAGGGTAAACTCTGGGGCCAACGTCCTGACTTTC
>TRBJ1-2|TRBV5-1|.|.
CASSLVMGAGGYTF
TGCGCCAGCAGCTTGGTCATGGGGGCTGGCGGCTACACCTTC
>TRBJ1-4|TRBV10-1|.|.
CASSELAGRNEKLFF
TGCGCCAGCAGTGAGTTGGCAGGGAGGAATGAAAAACTGTTTTTT
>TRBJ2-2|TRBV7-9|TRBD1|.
CASSGDRAVTGELFF
TGTGCCAGCAGCGGGGACAGGGCCGTTACCGGGGAGCTGTTTTTT
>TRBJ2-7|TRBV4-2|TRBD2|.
CASSQDLAGGYEQYF
TGTGCCAGCAGCCAAGATTTAGCGGGGGGTTACGAGCAGTACTTC
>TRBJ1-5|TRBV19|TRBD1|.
CASSEGTGMGQPQHF
TGTGCCAGTAGTGAAGGGACAGGGATGGGTCAGCCCCAGCATTTT
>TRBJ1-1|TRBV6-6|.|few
CASSRLGGTEAFF
TGTGCCAGCAGCCGACTAGGGGGCACTGAAGCTTTCTTT
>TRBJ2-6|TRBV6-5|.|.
CASSVSSGANVLTF
TGTGCCAGCAGCGTGAGCTCTGGGGCCAACGTCCTGACTTTC
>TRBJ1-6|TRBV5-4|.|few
CASSLSGIYNSPLHF
TGTGCCAGCAGCTTGTCCGGGATCTATAATTCACCCCTCCACTTT